These 28 T cell receptor beta chains share one sample of origin, sequenced in a study of identical twins. MiXCR, run by TCRdb on the 5' RACE reads, gives a single entry per CDR3 protein. The sample carries 240,000 or so distinct CDR3 sequences, approximately 10% recorded once. The sequenced material came from memory T cells sorted from blood. All receptors derive from a man aged 45-65 years in good health.

This clonotype has a handful of counts. The V and J genes are TRBV12-3 or TRBV12-4 and TRBJ2-3; 8 nucleotides align to TRBD2. CDR3 length: 16 amino acids. V lost 5 bases, J lost 5 bases, and 12 bases stayed unmatched. The CDR3 DNA reads as TGTGCCAGCAGTCACAGGCGGGCGGGGGGAGGAGATACGCAGTATTTT. Its protein product is CASSHRRAGGGDTQYF.

V and J are TRBV15 and TRBJ2-1; 10 bases match TRBD2. The CDR3 runs to 16 residues. Germline V CDR1 and CDR2: LNHNV, YYDKDF (reference sequence). With 0 bases clipped from V and 6 bases from J, the junction kept 5 bases outside the gene matches. The CDR3 sequence: CATSRDGTSAFNEQFF. As DNA, the CDR3 is TGTGCCACCAGCAGAGATGGGACTAGCGCCTTCAATGAGCAGTTCTTC.

Ten or more counts support this clonotype. V usage is TRBV5-1 and J usage is TRBJ1-1; 9 nucleotides line up with TRBD1. Germline-derived CDR1 and CDR2 are SGHRS and YFSETQ. V was clipped by 1 base and J by 3 bases; unmatched bases: 4. This CDR3 is 15 amino acids long. CDR3 residues: CASSLKGQGDTEAFF. Written as DNA, the CDR3 is TGCGCCAGCAGCTTGAAGGGACAGGGCGACACTGAAGCTTTCTTT.

The table lists this clonotype with many counts. CDR3 sequence reads: CAIMGQGTYEQYF. CDR3 nucleotide sequence: TGTGCCATCATGGGACAGGGGACTTACGAGCAGTACTTC. The V gene is TRBV10-3, the J gene TRBJ2-7, with TRBD1 identical over 10 bases. This CDR3 contains 13 residues. Trimming removed 7 bases from V and 4 bases from J; junction bases left unmatched: 4. The germline CDR1 and CDR2 sequences are ENHRY and SYGVKD.

The sample holds many counts of this clonotype. The gene calls are TRBV3-1 and TRBJ2-2, with 7 nucleotides matching TRBD2. The germline V gene has CDR1 LGHDT and CDR2 YNNKEL (reference sequence). V shed 4 bases and J 0 bases; nucleotides not matched to a gene: 5. CDR3 length equals 16 residues. The CDR3 spells CASSRKTSTNTGELFF. CDR3 DNA: TGTGCCAGCAGCCGGAAGACTAGCACGAACACCGGGGAGCTGTTTTTT.

The rearrangement links TRBV27 to TRBJ2-7; D possibly uses TRBD1 or TRBD2 (7 bases each). The CDR3 is 15 residues long. Per germline, CDR1 MNHEY and CDR2 SMNVEV (reference sequence). V lost 7 bases and J lost 0, with 16 bases in between. CDR3 nucleotide sequence: TGTGCCAGCACCAGGGGGGGCGGCGGCTCCTACGAGCAGTACTTC. This translates into CASTRGGGGSYEQYF.

This sequence joins TRBV20-1 and TRBJ2-5; 9 bases agree with TRBD2. The germline V gene has CDR1 DFQATT and CDR2 SNEGSKA (reference sequence). The CDR3 length is 15 residues. The V segment lost 6 bases and the J segment 0 bases; nucleotides outside the gene matches: 8. CDR3 amino acids: CSAQPSGGYQETQYF. The CDR3 region has the DNA TGCAGTGCACAGCCAAGCGGGGGGTACCAAGAGACCCAGTACTTC.

J is TRBJ2-7 and V is TRBV29-1, with unresolved D. V was shortened by 4 bases and J by 3 bases, with 10 bases between the two germline ends. The CDR3 extends over 12 amino acids. The germline CDR1 and CDR2 sequences are SQVTM and ANQGSEA. CDR3 in amino acids: CSVGVSGYEQYF. CDR3 DNA sequence: TGCAGCGTTGGGGTATCGGGCTACGAGCAGTACTTC.

J is TRBJ2-5 and V is TRBV20-1; 11 nucleotides line up with TRBD2. Germline V gene sequence: CDR1 DFQATT, CDR2 SNEGSKA (reference sequence). This CDR3 region has 13 residues. V shed 8 bases, J shed 3 bases, and the junction held 5 bases outside the gene matches. The DNA of the CDR3 is TGCAGTCTCACTAGCGGGGGCAAAGAGACCCAGTACTTC. Translation: CSLTSGGKETQYF.

The table lists this clonotype with a few counts. This sequence joins TRBV19 and TRBJ2-7; D uncertain. The CDR3 contains 13 residues. Germline CDR1 is LNHDA and CDR2 is SQIVND (reference sequence). V was cut by 6 bases and J by 1 base, with 10 bases left in between. This CDR3 is CASRRSGSYEQYF. CDR3 nucleotide sequence: TGTGCCAGTAGACGATCTGGATCCTACGAGCAGTACTTC.

This clonotype was found many times. V and J are TRBV20-1 and TRBJ1-1; D not certain. Germline V lookup: CDR1 DFQATT, CDR2 SNEGSKA (reference sequence). This CDR3 is built from 13 residues. The V end lost 0 bases, the J end lost 7 bases, and 12 bases lay between the germline ends. CDR3 nucleotides: TGCAGTGCTAGAGATCCAGCCCGGCGTGAAGCTTTCTTT. Its translation is CSARDPARREAFF.

This clonotype was detected ten times or more. One end of the junction varies from germline; a read error may be responsible. The chain is built from TRBV11-2 and TRBJ2-3, with 10 bases that match TRBD2. Germline V gene lookup returns CDR1 SGHAT and CDR2 FQNNGV. The CDR3 totals 14 residues. CDR3 sequence (DNA): TGTGCCAGCACCTTACTAGCGGGGACAGATACGCAGTATTTT. Translating it yields CASTLLAGTDTQYF.

This clonotype has more than one count but fewer than ten. This chain uses TRBV10-3 with TRBJ2-2, with 9 bases matching TRBD1. Trimming removed 0 bases from V and 0 bases from J; junction bases left unmatched: 8. This CDR3 is 19 amino acids long. CDR1 and CDR2 from the germline V gene are ENHRY and SYGVKD. The CDR3 spells CAISESSGQGGTNTGELFF. As DNA, the CDR3 is TGTGCCATCAGTGAGTCTTCGGGACAGGGTGGCACGAACACCGGGGAGCTGTTTTTT.

This clonotype was counted ten times or more. The chain has TRBV5-1 and TRBJ2-7; no definite D call. Germline loops: CDR1 SGHRS, CDR2 YFSETQ. This CDR3 is built from 14 residues. Trimming removed 0 bases at V and 4 bases at J, with 11 bases between. The DNA for the CDR3 is TGCGCCAGCAGCTTGGCACAGAACCATTACGAGCAGTACTTC. Protein product: CASSLAQNHYEQYF.

This clonotype was seen ten or more times. The V call is TRBV10-3, the J call TRBJ2-7; TRBD2 matches at 9 bases. This CDR3 spans 14 amino acids. The V gene's germline CDR1 is ENHRY and CDR2 SYGVKD. Trimming took 4 bases from V and 0 from J; bases not matched to a gene: 1. As DNA, the CDR3 is TGTGCCATCAGTGGCGGGAGGGACTCCTACGAGCAGTACTTC. It yields the protein CAISGGRDSYEQYF.

This clonotype was seen only a few times. The rearrangement links TRBV28 to TRBJ2-3; 8 bases agree with TRBD1. The CDR3 totals 12 residues. V shed 7 bases, J shed 9 bases, and the junction held 6 bases outside the gene matches. Germline CDR1 MDHEN, CDR2 SYDVKM. CDR3 residues: CASKGQEGTQYF. In nucleotides, the CDR3 is TGTGCCAGCAAGGGACAGGAAGGCACGCAGTATTTT.

This clonotype was detected ten times or more. The chain uses TRBV5-1 and TRBJ1-1, with D uncertain. CDR1 is SGHRS and CDR2 is YFSETQ in the germline V gene. CDR3 size: 16 residues. V was trimmed by 1 base and J by 0 bases, leaving 13 bases between them. CDR3 nucleotides: TGCGCCAGCAGCTTGAGGGCGATGGGCTTGAACACTGAAGCTTTCTTT. Protein sequence: CASSLRAMGLNTEAFF.

This clonotype was seen many times. The chain joins TRBV7-9 to TRBJ1-2; D gene unclear. V was cut by 4 bases and J by 5 bases, with 17 bases left in between. The CDR3 runs to 15 residues. The germline V gene encodes CDR1 SEHNR and CDR2 FQNEAQ (reference sequence). CDR3 in DNA: TGTGCCAGCAGCTCCGGCAGCGTCCGTGCTTATGGCTACACCTTC. The encoded protein is CASSSGSVRAYGYTF.

This clonotype was recorded a few times. The CDR3 DNA reads as TGTGCCTGGAGTCGGACGGCAGGGGGCGACGAGCAGTACTTC. It is translated as CAWSRTAGGDEQYF. V gene TRBV30 combines with J gene TRBJ2-7; 8 bases match TRBD1. V shed 2 bases, J shed 5 bases, and the junction held 8 bases outside the gene matches. The CDR3 runs 14 residues. Germline V gives CDR1 GTSNPN, CDR2 SVGIG (reference sequence).

The V gene is TRBV9, the J gene TRBJ2-1; tentative D call: TRBD1 (6 bases). The CDR3 length is 14 residues. Trimming took 2 bases from V and 4 from J, leaving 10 bases between them. The germline gives CDR1 SGDLS, CDR2 YYNGEE. DNA for the CDR3: TGTGCCAGCAGCGTCCGGGACATTTACAATGAGCAGTTCTTC. Encoded protein: CASSVRDIYNEQFF. The whole variable domain, filled in from reference TRBV9 and TRBJ2-1, reads DSGVTQTPKHLITATGQRVTLRCSPRSGDLSVYWYQQSLDQGLQFLIQYYNGEERAKGNILERFSAQQFPDLHSELNLSSLELGDSALYFCASSVRDIYNEQFFGPGTRLTVL.

The chain joins TRBV28 to TRBJ2-7, with D possibly TRBD2 on 5 matching bases. CDR3 length equals 14 residues. With 1 base removed from V and 2 bases from J, the gap between germline ends came to 9 bases. Germline CDR1 and CDR2: MDHEN and SYDVKM. CDR3 nucleotides: TGTGCCAGCAGTTTATCGGGGTTTACCTACGAGCAGTACTTC. Residues: CASSLSGFTYEQYF. The full variable domain, completed using reference TRBV28 and TRBJ2-7, is DVKVTQSSRYLVKRTGEKVFLECVQDMDHENMFWYRQDPGLGLRLIYFSYDVKMKEKGDIPEGYSVSREKKERFSLILESASTNQTSMYLCASSLSGFTYEQYFGPGTRLTVT.

This clonotype was counted at least ten times. The rearrangement joins TRBV9 to TRBJ2-5; 9 nucleotides agree with TRBD2. CDR3 length: 17 amino acids. Losses at the gene ends were 0 bases for V and 0 bases for J; bases not matched to a gene: 6. Per germline, CDR1 SGDLS and CDR2 YYNGEE. Written as DNA, the CDR3 is TGTGCCAGCAGCGTAGGACTAGCGGCTCGGTACCAAGAGACCCAGTACTTC. It codes for CASSVGLAARYQETQYF. Together with reference TRBV9 and TRBJ2-5, the CDR3 gives the full variable domain: DSGVTQTPKHLITATGQRVTLRCSPRSGDLSVYWYQQSLDQGLQFLIQYYNGEERAKGNILERFSAQQFPDLHSELNLSSLELGDSALYFCASSVGLAARYQETQYFGPGTRLLVL.

This clonotype was counted many times. The rearrangement joins TRBV4-1 to TRBJ1-1; D remains ambiguous. The germline V gene encodes CDR1 MGHRA and CDR2 YSYEKL. Trimming removed 4 bases at V and 6 bases at J, with 15 bases between. CDR3 length equals 14 residues. CDR3 DNA: TGCGCCAGCAGCCCACAAATAACTGGCGCTGAAGCTTTCTTT. As protein: CASSPQITGAEAFF.

Many counts were recorded for this clonotype. This chain links TRBV3-1 with TRBJ1-3; 7 positions match TRBD1. The CDR3 sequence is 16 residues long. The J segment lost 0 bases and the V segment lost 2 bases, leaving 4 bases of the junction unmatched. Germline CDR1 reads LGHDT; CDR2 reads YNNKEL (reference sequence). The CDR3 sequence is CASSQSGQHSGNTIYF. CDR3 sequence (DNA): TGTGCCAGCAGCCAATCGGGACAGCACTCTGGAAACACCATATATTTT.

This clonotype came up a few times. This chain links TRBV10-3 with TRBJ2-7; 7 positions match TRBD1. CDR1 is ENHRY, CDR2 SYGVKD, per germline. V shed 3 bases, J shed 2 bases, and the junction held 7 bases outside the gene matches. This CDR3 is built from 15 residues. CDR3 sequence: CAISEALGGPYEQYF. The CDR3 DNA follows: TGTGCCATCAGTGAAGCGTTAGGGGGCCCCTACGAGCAGTACTTC.

The V call is TRBV7-6, the J call TRBJ2-5; tentative D call: TRBD2 (6 bases). Looked up from germline, CDR1 is SGHVS and CDR2 is FNYEAQ. V lost 0 bases and J lost 0, with 11 bases in between. This CDR3 has 16 amino acids. The CDR3 DNA reads as TGTGCCAGCAGCTTAGCGTGGGGGGACTACCAAGAGACCCAGTACTTC. Its translation is CASSLAWGDYQETQYF.

The CDR3 protein is CASSTVYNEQFF. The CDR3 nucleotides read TGTGCCAGCAGTACGGTCTACAATGAGCAGTTCTTC. The chain employs TRBV6-2 or TRBV6-3 and TRBJ2-1; D gene ambiguous. V lost 5 bases and J 3 bases, leaving 5 bases between the germline ends. The CDR3 is 12 residues long. Germline V gives CDR1 MNHEY, CDR2 SVGEGT.

V is TRBV11-2 and J is TRBJ2-7, with a possible D match to TRBD1 (6 bases). The CDR3 runs to 17 residues. Trimming took off 1 base at V and 2 bases at J, with 18 bases between the two ends. From germline, CDR1 is SGHAT and CDR2 FQNNGV. DNA for the CDR3: TGTGCCAGCAGCTTAGTGGGACACCAATACCGACCCTACGAGCAGTACTTC. It translates to CASSLVGHQYRPYEQYF.